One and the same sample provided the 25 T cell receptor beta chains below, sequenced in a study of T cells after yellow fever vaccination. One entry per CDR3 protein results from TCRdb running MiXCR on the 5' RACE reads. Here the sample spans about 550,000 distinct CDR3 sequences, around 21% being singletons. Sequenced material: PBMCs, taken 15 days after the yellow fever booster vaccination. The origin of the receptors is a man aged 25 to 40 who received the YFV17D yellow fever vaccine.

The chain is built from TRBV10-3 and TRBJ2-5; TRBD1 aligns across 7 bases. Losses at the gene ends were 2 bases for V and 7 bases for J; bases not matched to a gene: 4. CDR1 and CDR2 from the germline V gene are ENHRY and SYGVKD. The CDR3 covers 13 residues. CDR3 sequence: CAISEDRERTQYF. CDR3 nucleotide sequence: TGTGCCATCAGTGAGGACAGGGAAAGGACCCAGTACTTC.

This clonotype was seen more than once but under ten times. The CDR3 DNA reads as TGTGCCAGCAGTTTCGAAGCGGCCACAGATACGCAGTATTTT. Amino acids: CASSFEAATDTQYF. The J gene is TRBJ2-3, the V gene TRBV12-3 or TRBV12-4; tentative D call: TRBD2 (5 bases). Trimming removed 3 bases at V and 2 bases at J, with 9 bases between. This CDR3 contains 14 residues.

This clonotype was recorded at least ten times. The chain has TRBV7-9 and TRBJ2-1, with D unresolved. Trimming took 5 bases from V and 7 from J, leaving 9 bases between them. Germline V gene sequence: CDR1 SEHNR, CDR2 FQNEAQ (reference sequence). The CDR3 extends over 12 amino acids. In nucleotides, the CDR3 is TGTGCCAGCAGCCCTCTCGGGAATGAGCAGTTCTTC. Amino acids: CASSPLGNEQFF.

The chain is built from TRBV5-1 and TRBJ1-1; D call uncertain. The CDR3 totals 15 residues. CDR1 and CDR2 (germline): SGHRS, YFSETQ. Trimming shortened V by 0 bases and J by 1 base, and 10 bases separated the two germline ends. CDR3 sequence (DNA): TGCGCCAGCAGCTTGGCTGGGGTCGGGAACACTGAAGCTTTCTTT. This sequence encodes CASSLAGVGNTEAFF.

In DNA, the CDR3 is TGTGCCAGCAGCGTAGTCGGTGGCTCCTACAATGAGCAGTTCTTC. Translating gives CASSVVGGSYNEQFF. The J gene is TRBJ2-1, the V gene TRBV9, with D hard to call. Trimming took 0 bases from V and 0 from J, leaving 7 bases between them. In germline, CDR1 is SGDLS, CDR2 YYNGEE. The CDR3 length is 15 residues.

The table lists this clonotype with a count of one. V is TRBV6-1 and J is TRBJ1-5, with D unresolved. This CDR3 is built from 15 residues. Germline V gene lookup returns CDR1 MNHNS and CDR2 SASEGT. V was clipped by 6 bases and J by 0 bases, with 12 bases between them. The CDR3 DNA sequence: TGTGCCAGCAGCCAACAAGGATTTAGCAATCAGCCCCAGCATTTT. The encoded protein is CASSQQGFSNQPQHF.

The CDR3 DNA sequence: TGCGCCAGCCGCCGAGTAGGACAGGGATATGGCTACACCTTC. This codes for CASRRVGQGYGYTF. The chain carries TRBV4-3 and TRBJ1-2; 8 positions agree with TRBD1. V was pared by 8 bases and J by 5 bases, with 10 bases of the junction left unmatched. CDR3 length equals 14 residues. Germline lookup yields CDR1 LGHNA and CDR2 YSLEER.

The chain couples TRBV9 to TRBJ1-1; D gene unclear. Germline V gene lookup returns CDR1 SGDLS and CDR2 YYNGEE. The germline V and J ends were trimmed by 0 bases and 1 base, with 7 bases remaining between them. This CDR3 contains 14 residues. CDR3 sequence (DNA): TGTGCCAGCAGCGTAGTGATACCGAACACTGAAGCTTTCTTT. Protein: CASSVVIPNTEAFF.

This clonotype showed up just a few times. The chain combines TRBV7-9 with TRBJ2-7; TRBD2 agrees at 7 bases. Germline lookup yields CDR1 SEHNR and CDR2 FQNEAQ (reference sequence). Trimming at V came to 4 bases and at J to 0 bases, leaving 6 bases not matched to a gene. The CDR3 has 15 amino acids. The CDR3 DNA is TGTGCCAGCAGCTCGGGACTAACCTCCTCCTACGAGCAGTACTTC. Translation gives CASSSGLTSSYEQYF.

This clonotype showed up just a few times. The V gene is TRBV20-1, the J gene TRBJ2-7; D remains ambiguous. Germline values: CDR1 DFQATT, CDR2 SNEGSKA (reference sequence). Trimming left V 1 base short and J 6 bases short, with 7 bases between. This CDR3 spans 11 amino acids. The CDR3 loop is CSARGGLEQYF. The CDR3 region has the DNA TGCAGTGCTAGAGGGGGTCTCGAGCAGTACTTC.

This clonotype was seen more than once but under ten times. CDR3 amino acids: CASSTTQAGNNEQFF. The DNA for the CDR3 is TGTGCCAGCAGCACAACCCAAGCGGGGAACAATGAGCAGTTCTTC. The gene calls are TRBV7-2 and TRBJ2-1; TRBD2 aligns across 7 bases. Germline V gene sequence: CDR1 SGHTA, CDR2 FQGNSA. After removal of 5 bases from V and 5 bases from J, the junction contained 9 bases not matched to a gene. The CDR3 runs to 15 residues.

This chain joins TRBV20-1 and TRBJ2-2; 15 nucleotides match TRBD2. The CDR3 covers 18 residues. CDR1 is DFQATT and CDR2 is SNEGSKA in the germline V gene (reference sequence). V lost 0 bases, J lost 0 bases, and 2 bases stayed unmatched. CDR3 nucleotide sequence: TGCAGTGCTAGAGATGGGACTAGCGGGAGGACGAACACCGGGGAGCTGTTTTTT. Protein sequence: CSARDGTSGRTNTGELFF.

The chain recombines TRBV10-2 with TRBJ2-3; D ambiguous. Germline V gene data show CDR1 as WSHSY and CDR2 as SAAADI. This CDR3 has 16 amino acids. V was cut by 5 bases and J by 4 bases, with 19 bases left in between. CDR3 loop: CASSRPARRVPDTQYF. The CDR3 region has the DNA TGCGCCAGCAGTCGGCCGGCCCGTAGGGTTCCAGATACGCAGTATTTT.

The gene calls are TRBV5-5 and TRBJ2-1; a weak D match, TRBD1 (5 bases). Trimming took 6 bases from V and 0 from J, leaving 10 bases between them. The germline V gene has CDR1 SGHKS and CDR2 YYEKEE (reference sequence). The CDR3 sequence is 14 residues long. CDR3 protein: CASIARVSYNEQFF. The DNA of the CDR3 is TGTGCCAGCATCGCCAGGGTCTCCTACAATGAGCAGTTCTTC.

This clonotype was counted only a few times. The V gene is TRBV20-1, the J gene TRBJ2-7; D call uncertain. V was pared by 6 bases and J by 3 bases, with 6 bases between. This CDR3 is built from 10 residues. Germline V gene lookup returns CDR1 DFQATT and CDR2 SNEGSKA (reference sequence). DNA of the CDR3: TGCAGTGCCCGAAACTACGAGCAGTACTTC. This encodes CSARNYEQYF.

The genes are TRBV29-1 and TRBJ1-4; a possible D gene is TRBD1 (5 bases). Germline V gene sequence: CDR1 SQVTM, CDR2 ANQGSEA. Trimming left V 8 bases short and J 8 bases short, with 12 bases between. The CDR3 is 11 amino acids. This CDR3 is CSPSGDEKLFF. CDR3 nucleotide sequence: TGCAGCCCCTCCGGGGACGAAAAACTGTTTTTT.

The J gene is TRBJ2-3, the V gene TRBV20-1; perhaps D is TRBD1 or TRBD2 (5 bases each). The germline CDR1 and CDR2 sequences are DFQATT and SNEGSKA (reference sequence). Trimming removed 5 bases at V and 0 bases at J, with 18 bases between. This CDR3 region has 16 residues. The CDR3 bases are TGCAGTGCTTCCCGGGACCCCGGTTGGAGCACAGATACGCAGTATTTT. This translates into CSASRDPGWSTDTQYF.

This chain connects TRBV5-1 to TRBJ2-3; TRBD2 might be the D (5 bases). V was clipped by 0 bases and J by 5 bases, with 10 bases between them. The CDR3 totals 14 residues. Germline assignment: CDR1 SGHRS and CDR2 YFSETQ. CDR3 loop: CASSLAGRGDTQYF. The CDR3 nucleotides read TGCGCCAGCAGCTTGGCCGGTCGGGGAGATACGCAGTATTTT.

DNA of the CDR3: TGTGCCAGCAGTGAATACGCCTTAGTAGCAGATACGCAGTATTTT. Translated: CASSEYALVADTQYF. The chain employs TRBV6-1 and TRBJ2-3; unclear D gene. CDR3 size: 15 residues. The V gene's germline CDR1 is MNHNS and CDR2 SASEGT. The germline V and J ends were trimmed by 2 bases and 4 bases, with 13 bases remaining between them.

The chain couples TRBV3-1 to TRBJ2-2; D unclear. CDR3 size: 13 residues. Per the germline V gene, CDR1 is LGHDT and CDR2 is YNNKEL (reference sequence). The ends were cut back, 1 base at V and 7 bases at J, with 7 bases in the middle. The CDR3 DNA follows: TGTGCCAGCAGCCAAGTAGGTGGCGGGGAGCTGTTTTTT. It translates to CASSQVGGGELFF. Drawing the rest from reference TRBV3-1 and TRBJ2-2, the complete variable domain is DTAVSQTPKYLVTQMGNDKSIKCEQNLGHDTMYWYKQDSKKFLKIMFSYNNKELIINETVPNRFSPKSPDKAHLNLHINSLELGDSAVYFCASSQVGGGELFFGEGSRLTVL.

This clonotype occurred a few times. Written as DNA, the CDR3 is TGCAGCGTTACCGGGACAGCCCCCGAGCAGTACTTC. This codes for CSVTGTAPEQYF. The gene calls are TRBV29-1 and TRBJ2-7; TRBD1 aligns across 7 bases. Trimming removed 5 bases from V and 6 bases from J; junction bases left unmatched: 7. Germline CDR1 is SQVTM and CDR2 is ANQGSEA. This CDR3 region has 12 residues.

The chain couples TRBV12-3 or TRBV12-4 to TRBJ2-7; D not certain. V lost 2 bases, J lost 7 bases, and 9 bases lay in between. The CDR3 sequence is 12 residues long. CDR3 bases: TGTGCCAGCAGTTTATCGGGCCTTGAGCAGTACTTC. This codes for CASSLSGLEQYF.

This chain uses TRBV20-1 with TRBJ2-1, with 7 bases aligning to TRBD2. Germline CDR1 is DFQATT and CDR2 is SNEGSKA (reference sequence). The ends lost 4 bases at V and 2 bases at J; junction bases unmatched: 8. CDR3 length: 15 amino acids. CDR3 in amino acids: CSAIDGRYTYNEQFF. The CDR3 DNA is TGCAGTGCTATTGACGGGAGGTACACCTACAATGAGCAGTTCTTC.

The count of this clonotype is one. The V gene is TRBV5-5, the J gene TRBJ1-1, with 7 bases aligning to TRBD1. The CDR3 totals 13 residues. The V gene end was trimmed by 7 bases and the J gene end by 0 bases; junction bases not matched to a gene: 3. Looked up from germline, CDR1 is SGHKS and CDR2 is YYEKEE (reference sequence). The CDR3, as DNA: TGTGCCAGCGCGACAGGGATGAACACTGAAGCTTTCTTT. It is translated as CASATGMNTEAFF.

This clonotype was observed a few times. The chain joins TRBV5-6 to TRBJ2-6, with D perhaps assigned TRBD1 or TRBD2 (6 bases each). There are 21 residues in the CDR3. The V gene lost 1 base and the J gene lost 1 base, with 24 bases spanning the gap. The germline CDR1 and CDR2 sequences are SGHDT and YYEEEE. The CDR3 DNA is TGTGCCAGCAGCTTGAGGAGGGTGCAGGACAGAATTCGATCTGGGGCCAACGTCCTGACTTTC. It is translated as CASSLRRVQDRIRSGANVLTF.